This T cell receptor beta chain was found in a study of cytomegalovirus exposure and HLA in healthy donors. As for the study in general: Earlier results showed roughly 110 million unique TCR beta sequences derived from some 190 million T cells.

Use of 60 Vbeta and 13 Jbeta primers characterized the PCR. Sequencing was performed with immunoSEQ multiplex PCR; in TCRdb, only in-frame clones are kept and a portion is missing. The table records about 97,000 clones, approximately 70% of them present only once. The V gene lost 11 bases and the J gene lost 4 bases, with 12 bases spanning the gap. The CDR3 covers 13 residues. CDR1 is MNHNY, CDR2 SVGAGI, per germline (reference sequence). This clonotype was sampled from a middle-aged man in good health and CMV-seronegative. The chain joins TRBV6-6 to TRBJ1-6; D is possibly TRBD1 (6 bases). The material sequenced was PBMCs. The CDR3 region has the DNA TGTGCCGTCCGGGACATATATAATTCACCCCTCCACTTT. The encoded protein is CAVRDIYNSPLHF.